These T cell receptor beta chains were read from a single sample in a study of response to subunit inactivated influenza vaccine. In TCRdb, the RT-PCR reads were re-called with MiXCR into one record per CDR3 protein. The table has 300,000 to 350,000 distinct CDR3 sequences, 20% to 25% seen once; the top ten hold about a tenth. The sample consisted of PBMCs from blood, taken approximately 22 months after vaccination. Every receptor here comes from a man aged 50 to 69 who received an inactivated influenza vaccine. Both conserved end residues are part of each CDR3. A D gene is named only where the DNA matches it firmly. Clone size appears in some rows only: once, few, many, or a class for an expanded clone.

NA	TRBJ2-2	TRBV7-9	TRBD1	TGTGCCAGCAGCGGGGGACAGACGAACACCGGGGAGCTGTTTTTT	CASSGGQTNTGELFF
few	TRBJ2-1	TRBV5-1	TRBD2	TGCGCCAGCAGCAGAGCGGGAGGGGTTGATGAGCAGTTCTTC	CASSRAGGVDEQFF
NA	TRBJ2-7	TRBV12-3/TRBV12-4	NA	TGTGCCAGCAGTGAGGACCCAAAGGGGCAGTACTTC	CASSEDPKGQYF
NA	TRBJ1-1	TRBV6-2/TRBV6-3	NA	TGTGCCAGCAGTCCGTCGGGGGTTTTAGGCACTGAAGCTTTCTTT	CASSPSGVLGTEAFF
NA	TRBJ1-1	TRBV9	TRBD1	TGTGCCAGCAGCGTAGAGGGCTGGGACAGGGGGGACACTGAAGCTTTCTTT	CASSVEGWDRGDTEAFF
NA	TRBJ1-5	TRBV7-2	NA	TGTGCCAGCAGCCCCAGTACCAATCAGCCCCAGCATTTT	CASSPSTNQPQHF
many	TRBJ1-2	TRBV28	NA	TGTGCCAGCAGTCAACAGGGAGGCTATGGCTACACCTTC	CASSQQGGYGYTF
NA	TRBJ2-5	TRBV5-1	NA	TGCGCCAGCAGCTTTCAGGTCGGGGCTTCCCAAGAGACCCAGTACTTC	CASSFQVGASQETQYF
few	TRBJ2-3	TRBV6-2/TRBV6-3	TRBD1	TGTGCCAGCAGTTACTCCCGCGGCAGGGGGCTTTTAACGCAGTATTTT	CASSYSRGRGLLTQYF
few	TRBJ1-5	TRBV18	NA	TGTGCCAGCTTCCCCAGAGGTAGCAATAAGCCCCAGCATTTT	CASFPRGSNKPQHF
NA	TRBJ1-2	TRBV12-3/TRBV12-4	NA	TGTGCCAGCAGTTTAAGCCAGGACTCATATGGCTACACCTTC	CASSLSQDSYGYTF
few	TRBJ2-4	TRBV2	NA	TGTGCCAGCAGTGATGCCGGAACACTAGCCAAAAACATTCAGTACTTC	CASSDAGTLAKNIQYF
NA	TRBJ1-4	TRBV12-3/TRBV12-4	NA	TGTGCCAGCAGTTTCACTGGGGGGACTGAAAAACTGTTTTTT	CASSFTGGTEKLFF
few	TRBJ1-2	TRBV11-2	NA	TGTGCCAGCAGCCCACATCAAGGAGCTAACTATGGCTACACCTTC	CASSPHQGANYGYTF
NA	TRBJ2-2	TRBV5-6	TRBD2	TGTGCCAGCAGCTTAGGCGGGAGGGCCGACACCGGGGAGCTGTTTTTT	CASSLGGRADTGELFF
NA	TRBJ1-4	TRBV5-6	NA	TGTGCCAGCAGCTTGATGGCAGGGAATGAAAAACTGTTTTTT	CASSLMAGNEKLFF
NA	TRBJ1-6	TRBV27	TRBD1	TGTGCCAGCAGTCCCAGGGACAGGGTAATGGATTCACCCCTCCACTTT	CASSPRDRVMDSPLHF
NA	TRBJ2-1	TRBV25-1	TRBD1	TGTGCCAGCAGTGAAGACAGGGGCCCTAACAATGAGCAGTTCTTC	CASSEDRGPNNEQFF
NA	TRBJ1-3	TRBV12-3/TRBV12-4	NA	TGTGCCAGCAGACCCGGGGGGGGAAACACCATATATTTT	CASRPGGGNTIYF
NA	TRBJ2-7	TRBV7-8	NA	TGTGCCAGCAGCTTGATAGGGGACTGGACCTACGAGCAGTACTTC	CASSLIGDWTYEQYF
few	TRBJ1-4	TRBV12-3/TRBV12-4	NA	TGTGCCAGCAGTCCGTGGCAGGGGAGGAATGAAAAACTGTTTTTT	CASSPWQGRNEKLFF
many	TRBJ2-7	TRBV12-3/TRBV12-4	NA	TGTGCCAGCAGTTTAGGACAGCCAAAGCAGTACTTC	CASSLGQPKQYF
NA	TRBJ1-3	TRBV30	NA	TGTGCCTGGAGTGTTGAATCTGGAAACACCATATATTTT	CAWSVESGNTIYF
NA	TRBJ1-5	TRBV7-2	NA	TGTGCCAGCAGCCGGACGTGGGTCGTTCAGCCCCAGCATTTT	CASSRTWVVQPQHF
NA	TRBJ1-1	TRBV27	TRBD1	TGTGCCAGCAGTTTATCCAGGGGGGCGACTGAAGCTTTCTTT	CASSLSRGATEAFF
few	TRBJ1-1	TRBV20-1	NA	TGCAGTGCTACCCGACACCTGAACACTGAAGCTTTCTTT	CSATRHLNTEAFF
many	TRBJ1-5	TRBV6-1	TRBD1	TGTGCCAGCAGGGGACAGGGGCCTAATCAGCCCCAGCATTTT	CASRGQGPNQPQHF